The source of this T cell receptor (beta chain) is a study of blood T cell repertoires in COVID-19. This CDR3 contains 14 residues. Deletions cut 2 bases from V and 8 bases from J, with 12 bases between. Germline assignment: CDR1 KGHSH and CDR2 LQKENI. Profiling relied on immunoSEQ multiplex PCR, and the TCRdb table lists in-frame clones only, not all of them. The data hold some 150,000 clones, with roughly 87% observed a single time. The sample taken for sequencing was peripheral blood. The rearrangement joins TRBV18 to TRBJ1-4; D unclear. This TCR was recovered from a woman between 55 and 75 years old who had recovered from COVID-19. CDR3 amino acids: CASSPVGGWEKLFF. The CDR3 coding sequence is TGTGCCAGCTCACCAGTCGGAGGGTGGGAAAAACTGTTTTTT.